The 5 T cell receptor beta chains given below trace back to one sample, sequenced in a study of T cells after yellow fever vaccination. TCRdb fed the 5' RACE reads into MiXCR, producing one record per CDR3 protein. The sample has about 630,000 distinct CDR3 sequences, roughly 12% seen once. This specimen consisted of PBMCs, obtained on the day of the yellow fever booster vaccination. The receptors derive from a man aged 25 to 40 who received the YFV17D yellow fever vaccine.

This chain connects TRBV29-1 to TRBJ2-7; 12 bases agree with TRBD2. Germline V gives CDR1 SQVTM, CDR2 ANQGSEA. There are 14 residues in the CDR3. V lost 6 bases to trimming and J lost 4 bases; unmatched junction nucleotides: 7. For the CDR3, the DNA is TGCAGCGTAGGCGGACTAGCGGGAAGGTACGAGCAGTACTTC. Translated: CSVGGLAGRYEQYF.

This clonotype has only a few counts. The J gene is TRBJ1-4, the V gene TRBV2; maybe TRBD1 (5 bases). Trimming removed 1 base at V and 8 bases at J, with 14 bases between. The CDR3 has 15 amino acids. Germline V gene data show CDR1 as SNHLY and CDR2 as FYNNEI. The CDR3 loop reads CASSEGGRVEEKLFF. DNA for the CDR3: TGTGCCAGCAGTGAAGGCGGCAGGGTAGAGGAAAAACTGTTTTTT.

There are many counts of this clonotype. V usage is TRBV5-1 and J usage is TRBJ2-7, with D possibly TRBD1 on 6 matching bases. Germline values: CDR1 SGHRS, CDR2 YFSETQ. With 0 bases removed from V and 1 base from J, the gap between germline ends came to 8 bases. CDR3 length: 14 amino acids. The CDR3 DNA follows: TGCGCCAGCAGCTTGGGACAGGATTCCTACGAGCAGTACTTC. As protein: CASSLGQDSYEQYF.

This clonotype was counted a few times. The gene calls are TRBV20-1 and TRBJ2-5; no clear D. This CDR3 is 11 amino acids long. Germline V gives CDR1 DFQATT, CDR2 SNEGSKA (reference sequence). V dropped 4 bases and J dropped 1 base, with 4 bases sitting between them. CDR3 bases: TGCAGTGCTACAGTCCAAGAGACCCAGTACTTC. It codes for CSATVQETQYF.

The V gene is TRBV19, the J gene TRBJ1-2, with D possibly matching TRBD1 (6 bases). The CDR3 totals 12 residues. Trimming shortened V by 5 bases and J by 6 bases, and 10 bases separated the two germline ends. Germline assignment: CDR1 LNHDA and CDR2 SQIVND (reference sequence). The CDR3 DNA is TGTGCCAGTAGTTGGCAGGGGAATGGCTACACCTTC. Amino acids: CASSWQGNGYTF.